This T cell receptor (beta chain) was captured in a study of cytomegalovirus exposure and HLA in healthy donors. Study-wide context: A data release that came early held around 85 million unique TCRs from HLA-typed donors. Notes on the study in general: Cytomegalovirus-associated status was assigned to 164 TCR beta chains.

In the PCR, 60 Vbeta and 13 Jbeta primers were used. Some clones are missing from TCRdb's copy, which holds only in-frame ones; the method was immunoSEQ multiplex PCR. Among about 160,000 clones, over 80% were seen once, and the ten largest hold around 1.6%. Germline values: CDR1 SGHDN, CDR2 FVKESK. This CDR3 is built from 15 residues. The V gene end was trimmed by 4 bases and the J gene end by 5 bases; junction bases not matched to a gene: 7. Remarks on this clone: Its target is not known.

This clonotype was obtained from a woman between 18 and 30 years old in good health and CMV-seronegative. Source material: PBMCs. The J gene is TRBJ1-2, the V gene TRBV14; 10 positions agree with TRBD1. CDR3 sequence: CASSRRQGADYGYTF. CDR3 coding DNA: TGTGCCAGCAGCCGCAGACAGGGGGCGGATTATGGCTACACCTTC.